This T cell receptor beta chain is drawn from a study of blood T cells in healthy people across ages. Through a sample-barcoded 5' primer and a J-beta primer mix, a second PCR was run for roughly 6 to 11 cycles. TCRdb re-called the 5' RACE reads with MiXCR, one entry per CDR3 protein. This table holds 890,000 or so distinct CDR3 sequences, 62% found once. The CDR3 covers 15 residues. Trimming at V came to 2 bases and at J to 0 bases, leaving 3 bases not matched to a gene. Per the germline V gene, CDR1 is MNHNY and CDR2 is SVGAGI (reference sequence). At least 5.5 micrograms of total RNA were extracted per sample. Worth noting for this clonotype: Its antigen is still unknown.

Overall study results and limits: With unsorted PBMCs, a conclusive comparison of naive versus antigen-experienced cells was not possible. More naive CD4+ cells and higher diversity were found in long-lived than in aged donors.

This sequence was found in a man aged 30 to 39 in good health. The sample consisted of blood. The chain joins TRBV6-6 to TRBJ2-7; 8 nucleotides agree with TRBD1. CDR3 sequence (DNA): TGTGCCAGCAGTTACGGGACAGGATCCTCCTACGAGCAGTACTTC. Translation gives CASSYGTGSSYEQYF.